This T cell receptor (beta chain) was documented in a study of shared clonotypes between healthy human individuals (dated by TCRdb to 2018 to 2021). As for the study more broadly: A few men and a couple of women, aged 18 to 49 years, made up the cohort. For each donor, CD4 naive and CD4 memory were each run on three plates, CD8 naive on two plates, and CD8 memory on one plate. To estimate repertoire size and how much clonotypes are shared between individuals, the study performed deep sequencing of blood TCR repertoires from 4 to 6 healthy adults. Different laboratories and diverse techniques were used to prepare libraries and sequence TCR repertoires, to increase sequencing depth and limit assay-specific biases. Between about 0.85 and 9.5 billion PBMCs per donor were obtained by leukapheresis.

On this clone: Its recognized antigen is unknown. One base away there is no much larger clone; base qualities are not given.

Per the germline V gene, SNHLY is the CDR1 and FYNNEI is the CDR2. V is pared back by 7 bases and J by 3 bases, with 10 bases lying between the germline termini. Taken from cysteine to phenylalanine, the CDR3 has 13 residues. The CDR3 DNA has 39 bases and is translated from base 1. Broad study findings and their caveats: Estimated clonotype richness was generally larger for naive than for memory subsets. Based on pairwise subsampling, the degree of clonotype sharing among donors was expected to be affected by sequencing depth. The small number of donors limited the genetic and exposure-history diversity represented. Sampling was limited to blood, and TCR repertoires in tissue likely differ from TCR repertoires in blood. Incomplete sequencing was indicated by rarefaction of sorted-subset datasets, despite the large sequencing depth. Compared with non-shared clonotypes, the clonotypes found in all four sorted-subset donors had higher generation probabilities. Roughly 5% of naive CD4, 3% to 4% of naive CD8, 2.3% of memory CD4, and 0.4% of memory CD8 clonotypes were shared across four donors.

Using the deep immunoSEQ assay, multiplex PCR amplified TCR CDR3 regions from genomic DNA. For each cell subset, the extracted genomic DNA was distributed evenly across all wells of several immunoSEQ 96-well plates, and each plate served as one replicate. For sorted subsets, roughly 190 ng of genomic DNA, equivalent to 30,000 or so T cell genomes, went into each replicate PCR. Purified libraries were measured with a Qubit 3.0 fluorometer, size-checked on a Bioanalyzer 2100, and measured again with the KAPA Library Quantification kit. Every immunoSEQ 96-well plate was sequenced on a separate single-read 150-cycle Illumina NextSeq 550 flow cell. The original pipeline was this. Because the immunoSEQ output included only junctional sequences and no quality scores, the filtering could not be the same as the filtering used for full-length reads. Sequences were annotated with PyIR, a Python wrapper for IgBLAST v1.9, using IMGT germline references to assign V/J genes and CDR3. Reads were removed for weak V/J assignments (E-value above 1e-6), missing CDR3, stop codons, out-of-frame junctions, or ambiguous translated residues. V3J clonotypes were defined as sequences sharing an identical inferred V gene, J gene, and CDR3 amino acid sequence. Percentage overlap between repertoires was calculated by dividing the number of shared unique clonotypes by the size of the smaller repertoire. Three approaches were used to assess repertoire richness: RTK rarefaction, the Chao1 estimator, and Recon v2.1 estimates of unobserved clonotypes. OLGA was used to compute generation probabilities for all TCRbeta clonotypes that the gDNA method yielded from a few donors. TCRdb obtained this table from immuneACCESS and retained in-frame rearrangements with V and J assigned. These tables miss some clones; where compared with another copy, unresolved V genes account for less than half of the shortfall, and the remainder is unexplained. The D gene and trimming were derived from the DNA, and the V and J assignments and clone size from that table. The sample table contains roughly 1 million clones; only one count was recorded for about 70% of them. Of the sample, approximately 1.5% is held by the ten largest clones.

Donors were healthy HIV-negative adults with no recently reported acute infections or vaccinations. Every donor was a Caucasian adult living in Nashville, Tennessee, USA. CD4+ T cells were enriched through magnetic negative selection, after which naive cells were positively selected on CD45RA and the remaining negative fraction served as the memory subset. After blood collection by leukapheresis, PBMCs were isolated using Ficoll-Histopaque density gradient centrifugation and then cryopreserved in the vapor phase of liquid nitrogen. Analytical flow cytometry was used to check the purity and quantity of every magnetically sorted T cell population. Each sorted fraction had its genomic DNA isolated and then quantified by UV absorbance on a Nanodrop 2000c.

This sequence was found in a man younger than 30 in good health. Sequencing was done on a sample of memory CD4+ T cells sorted from blood. The sample's cell subset or site label is to be understood as: CD45RA-negative fraction. Recombination linked TRBV2 to TRBJ1-5, with a tentative D gene TRBD1 over 5 matching bases. The nucleotides read TGTGCCAGCATGCAGGACATCAATCAGCCCCAGCATTTT. This yields the protein CASMQDINQPQHF. The variable domain in full, with residues beyond the CDR3 obtained from the reference TRBV2 and TRBJ1-5 genes, is EPEVTQTPSHQVTQMGQEVILRCVPISNHLYFYWYRQILGQKVEFLVSFYNNEISEKSEIFDDQFSVERPDGSNFTLKIRSTKLEDSAMYFCASMQDINQPQHFGDGTRLSIL.